Given below is one TCR beta chain in context. The target antigen is unknown. The data stem from a study of OX40 agonist ivuxolimab in advanced cancers. Study as a whole: Of mixed ages from 23 to 79 and averaging about 60 years, the group was about 80% male.

Study outcomes and limitations: Some of the nonresponding patients also showed low levels of normalized T-cell clonal expansion.

Germline-derived CDR1 and CDR2 are MNHEY and SVGAGI. V shed 2 bases, J shed 7 bases, and the junction held 6 bases outside the gene matches. The CDR3 is 15 amino acids. Sequencing used immunoSEQ multiplex PCR; TCRdb keeps in-frame clones, though not all of them. The profile shows roughly 23,000 clones, approximately 86% of them singletons. The sequence came from an adult with an advanced solid tumor such as melanoma, head and neck, liver or kidney cancer. The V gene is TRBV6-5, the J gene TRBJ2-1, with 9 nucleotides matching TRBD1. Source: CD4+ or CD8+ T cells sorted from blood, taken in a trial of the OX40 agonist ivuxolimab. The CDR3 bases are TGTGCCAGCAGTTACGGGACAGGGCCCGGGAATGAGCAGTTCTTC. Amino acid sequence: CASSYGTGPGNEQFF.